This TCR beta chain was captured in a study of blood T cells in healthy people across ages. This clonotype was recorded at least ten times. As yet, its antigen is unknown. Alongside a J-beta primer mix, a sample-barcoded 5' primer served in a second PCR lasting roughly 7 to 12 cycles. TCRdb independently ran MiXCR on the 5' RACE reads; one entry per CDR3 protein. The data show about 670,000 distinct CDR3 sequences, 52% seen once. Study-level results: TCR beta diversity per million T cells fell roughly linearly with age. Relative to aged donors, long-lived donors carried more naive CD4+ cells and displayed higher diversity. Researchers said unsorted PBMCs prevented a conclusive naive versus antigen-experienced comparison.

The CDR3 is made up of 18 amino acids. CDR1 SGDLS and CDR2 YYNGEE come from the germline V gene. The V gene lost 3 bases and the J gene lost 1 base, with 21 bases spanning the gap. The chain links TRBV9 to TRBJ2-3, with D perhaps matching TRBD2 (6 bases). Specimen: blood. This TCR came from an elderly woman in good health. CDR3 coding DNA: TGTGCCAGCAGCGAGAGCCCGGACTTTGTAGCGGGCACAGATACGCAGTATTTT. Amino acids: CASSESPDFVAGTDTQYF. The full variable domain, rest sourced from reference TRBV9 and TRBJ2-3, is DSGVTQTPKHLITATGQRVTLRCSPRSGDLSVYWYQQSLDQGLQFLIQYYNGEERAKGNILERFSAQQFPDLHSELNLSSLELGDSALYFCASSESPDFVAGTDTQYFGPGTRLTVL.